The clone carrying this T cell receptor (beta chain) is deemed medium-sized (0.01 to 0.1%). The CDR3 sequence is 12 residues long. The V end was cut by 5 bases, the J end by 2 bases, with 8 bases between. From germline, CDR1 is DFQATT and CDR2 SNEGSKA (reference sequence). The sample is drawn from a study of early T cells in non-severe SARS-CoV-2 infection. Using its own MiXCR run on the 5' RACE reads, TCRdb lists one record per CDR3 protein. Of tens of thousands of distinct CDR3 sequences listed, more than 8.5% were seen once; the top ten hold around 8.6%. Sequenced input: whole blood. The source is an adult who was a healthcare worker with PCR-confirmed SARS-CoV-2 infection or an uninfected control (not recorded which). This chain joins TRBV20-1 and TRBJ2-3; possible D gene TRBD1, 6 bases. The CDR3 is CSAQGFTDTQYF. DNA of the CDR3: TGCAGTGCTCAGGGGTTCACAGATACGCAGTATTTT.